The next 12 T cell receptor beta chains were all read from a single sample in a study of identical twins. TCRdb recomputed calls from the 5' RACE reads with MiXCR, one row per CDR3 protein. The sample yields around 670,000 distinct CDR3 sequences, around 6% seen once. The sample taken for sequencing was naive T cells sorted from blood. These TCRs come from a man in his late teens or twenties in good health.

This clonotype was observed at least ten times. The chain carries TRBV6-1 and TRBJ2-3; 9 positions match TRBD2. The CDR3 totals 18 residues. CDR1 is MNHNS and CDR2 is SASEGT in the germline V gene. With V trimmed by 6 bases and J by 7 bases, 20 bases remained unmatched. CDR3 nucleotides: TGTGCCAGCAGACCCCACCCCGGGACTAGCCCAGCGGGGAATACGCAGTATTTT. It yields the protein CASRPHPGTSPAGNTQYF.

This clonotype was detected only a few times. The chain is built from TRBV6-1 and TRBJ1-2; 8 positions match TRBD1. The V segment lost 7 bases and the J segment 8 bases; nucleotides outside the gene matches: 12. This CDR3 contains 14 residues. Germline CDR1 MNHNS, CDR2 SASEGT. The CDR3 DNA sequence: TGTGCCAGCAACCCGGCGGACAGGGCTGGCGGCTACACCTTC. The encoded protein is CASNPADRAGGYTF.

The sample holds many counts of this clonotype. The V gene is TRBV20-1, the J gene TRBJ1-6; weak D call: TRBD1 (6 bases). This CDR3 has 13 residues. Germline V gene sequence: CDR1 DFQATT, CDR2 SNEGSKA (reference sequence). The V gene lost 5 bases and the J gene lost 8 bases, with 13 bases spanning the gap. The CDR3 here is CSALWGLDSPLHF. The CDR3 bases are TGCAGTGCTCTTTGGGGGCTCGATTCACCCCTCCACTTT.

This clonotype has a count of ten or more. This rearrangement joins TRBV20-1 to TRBJ2-5; 7 bases are shared with TRBD2. The CDR3 length is 16 residues. Germline V gene data show CDR1 as DFQATT and CDR2 as SNEGSKA (reference sequence). CDR3 nucleotide sequence: TGCGGGAGCGCGGGAGAGAGGGGTATAGCCAGGGAGACCCAGTACTTC. Translating gives CGSAGERGIARETQYF.

The CDR3 here is CASTGQLNTGELFF. CDR3 nucleotides: TGTGCCAGCACGGGACAACTCAACACCGGGGAGCTGTTTTTT. V usage is TRBV6-1 and J usage is TRBJ2-2; maybe TRBD1 (6 bases). In germline, CDR1 is MNHNS, CDR2 SASEGT. The CDR3 consists of 14 residues. V lost 7 bases to trimming and J lost 2 bases, with 11 bases between them.

The chain links TRBV6-2 or TRBV6-3 to TRBJ2-7; D not resolved. V was trimmed by 5 bases and J by 2 bases, leaving 13 bases between them. This CDR3 contains 14 residues. Looked up from germline, CDR1 is MNHEY and CDR2 is SVGEGT. CDR3 DNA: TGTGCCAGCAGTCGTACAGTGTTGACCTACGAGCAGTACTTC. Translating it yields CASSRTVLTYEQYF.

This clonotype has a handful of counts. J is TRBJ2-5 and V is TRBV6-5; TRBD1 aligns across 9 bases. The germline V gene has CDR1 MNHEY and CDR2 SVGAGI. The CDR3 totals 15 residues. With V trimmed by 4 bases and J by 5 bases, 8 bases remained unmatched. The CDR3 here is CASSSGTGYGETQYF. The DNA for the CDR3 is TGTGCCAGCAGTTCCGGGACAGGGTACGGGGAGACCCAGTACTTC.

This clonotype was detected ten times or more. The J gene is TRBJ2-1, the V gene TRBV14; D is unresolved. Per germline, CDR1 SGHDN and CDR2 FVKESK. V was pared by 1 base and J by 6 bases, with 13 bases between. This CDR3 contains 15 residues. The CDR3: CASSQGPPGTNEQFF. In nucleotides, the CDR3 is TGTGCCAGCAGCCAAGGACCCCCTGGAACCAATGAGCAGTTCTTC.

This clonotype appeared a few times. This sequence joins TRBV28 and TRBJ2-2; D remains unclear. V was shortened by 10 bases and J by 4 bases, with 10 bases between the two germline ends. The CDR3 is 12 residues long. Looked up from germline, CDR1 is MDHEN and CDR2 is SYDVKM. CDR3 bases: TGTGCCACCGTCGATTTCACCGGGGAGCTGTTTTTT. As protein: CATVDFTGELFF.

This clonotype came up many times. The genes are TRBV30 and TRBJ2-1, with TRBD2 matching over 7 bases. The CDR3 runs 14 residues. Unmatched junction bases numbered 10, after V lost 2 bases and J lost 9 bases. CDR1 and CDR2 from the germline V gene are GTSNPN and SVGIG (reference sequence). Here the CDR3 reads CAWSRTRGEREQFF. The DNA for the CDR3 is TGTGCCTGGAGTCGGACTAGAGGGGAACGTGAGCAGTTCTTC.

The chain couples TRBV11-3 to TRBJ2-5; D uncertain. CDR1 is SGHNT and CDR2 is YENEEA in the germline V gene. Trimming took 4 bases from V and 0 from J, leaving 9 bases between them. This CDR3 has 14 amino acids. The CDR3: CASSYDLYQETQYF. Written as DNA, the CDR3 is TGTGCCAGCAGCTACGACCTATACCAAGAGACCCAGTACTTC.

A few counts support this clonotype. This chain's CDR3 is CASSLLPEGTEAFF. As DNA, the CDR3 is TGCGCCAGCAGCTTGCTCCCGGAGGGCACTGAAGCTTTCTTT. This chain links TRBV5-1 with TRBJ1-1; D is uncertain. Germline CDR1 is SGHRS and CDR2 is YFSETQ. The CDR3 is 14 amino acids. V was trimmed by 1 base and J by 4 bases, leaving 11 bases between them.